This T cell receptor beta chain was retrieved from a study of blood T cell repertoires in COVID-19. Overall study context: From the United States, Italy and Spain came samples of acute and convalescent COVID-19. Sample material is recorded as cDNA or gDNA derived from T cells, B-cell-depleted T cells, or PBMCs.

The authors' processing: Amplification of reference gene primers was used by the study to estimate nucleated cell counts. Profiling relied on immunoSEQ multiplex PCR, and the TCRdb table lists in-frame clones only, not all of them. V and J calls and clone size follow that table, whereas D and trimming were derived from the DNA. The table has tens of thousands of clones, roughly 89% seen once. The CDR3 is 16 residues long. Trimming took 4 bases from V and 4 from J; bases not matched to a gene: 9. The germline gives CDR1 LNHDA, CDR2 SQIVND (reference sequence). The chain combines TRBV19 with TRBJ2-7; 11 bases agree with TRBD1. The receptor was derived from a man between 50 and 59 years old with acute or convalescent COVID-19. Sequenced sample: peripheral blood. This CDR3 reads CASSTPRTGGFYEQYF. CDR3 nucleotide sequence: TGTGCCAGTAGTACCCCCAGGACAGGGGGCTTTTACGAGCAGTACTTC.